The source of this T cell receptor (beta chain) is a study of lymphopenia after photon versus proton radiotherapy. CDR1 is SEHNR and CDR2 is FQNEAQ in the germline V gene (reference sequence). V shed 7 bases and J 6 bases; nucleotides not matched to a gene: 17. CDR3 length: 17 amino acids. Study results and caveats: After the lymphocyte nadir, photon-treated repertoires showed oligoclonal expansion, especially of CD8+ Temra cells.

This clone was recorded once. Its antigen is not known. This table comes from immunoSEQ multiplex PCR, and its TCRdb copy is limited to in-frame clones, with some not included. The sample carries some 25,000 clones, more than 75% recorded once. Sequences were derived from peripheral blood, sampled from a patient treated with photon-based radiotherapy. This sequence joins TRBV7-9 and TRBJ2-1, with 8 positions matching TRBD2. The sequence came from a woman aged 50 to 65 with cholangiocarcinoma. The chain's CDR3 is CASTPISRAGAFNEQFF. The CDR3, as DNA: TGTGCCAGCACCCCTATATCGCGAGCGGGGGCGTTCAATGAGCAGTTCTTC.